These 20 T cell receptor beta chains were all obtained from the same sample, sequenced in a study of shared clonotypes between healthy human individuals. TCRdb's table, derived via immunoSEQ multiplex PCR, lists solely in-frame clones and lacks some. The sample contains approximately 1.5 million clones, approximately 98% of which appear only once. Sequencing was performed on naive CD4+ T cells sorted from blood. Subset denoted: CD45RA+ positively selected. Every receptor here comes from a man aged 25-45 years in good health.

V is TRBV2 and J is TRBJ2-3; unclear D gene. This CDR3 is 13 amino acids long. Germline V gene sequence: CDR1 SNHLY, CDR2 FYNNEI. Trimming removed 3 bases from V and 1 base from J, with 5 bases in between. The CDR3 nucleotides are TGTGCCAGCAGTGAGTACCGCACAGATACGCAGTATTTT. Its protein is CASSEYRTDTQYF.

This rearrangement joins TRBV14 to TRBJ2-7, with a tentative D call TRBD2 (6 bases). Deletions cut 0 bases from V and 5 bases from J, with 17 bases between. CDR3 size: 16 residues. Germline V gives CDR1 SGHDN, CDR2 FVKESK. In DNA form, the CDR3 reads TGTGCCAGCAGCCAAGATCTAGGGCCGGGAGACAACGAGCAGTACTTC. This encodes CASSQDLGPGDNEQYF. Together with reference TRBV14 and TRBJ2-7, the CDR3 gives the full variable domain: EAGVTQFPSHSVIEKGQTVTLRCDPISGHDNLYWYRRVMGKEIKFLLHFVKESKQDESGMPNNRFLAERTGGTYSTLKVQPAELEDSGVYFCASSQDLGPGDNEQYFGPGTRLTVT.

As to this clone: Other DNA sequences of this sample code for an identical CDR3. The rearrangement joins TRBV5-1 to TRBJ1-1; TRBD1 matches at 8 bases. The CDR3 is 14 amino acids. V lost 4 bases and J lost 4; bases outside the gene matches: 6. Per germline, CDR1 SGHRS and CDR2 YFSETQ. The CDR3 DNA sequence: TGCGCCAGCAGCCCGGACAGGGTGGCCACTGAAGCTTTCTTT. As protein: CASSPDRVATEAFF. The complete variable domain, with remaining parts taken from reference TRBV5-1 and TRBJ1-1, reads KAGVTQTPRYLIKTRGQQVTLSCSPISGHRSVSWYQQTPGQGLQFLFEYFSETQRNKGNFPGRFSGRQFSNSRSEMNVSTLELGDSALYLCASSPDRVATEAFFGQGTRLTVV.

The chain carries TRBV9 and TRBJ2-3; a weak D match, TRBD2 (6 bases). The CDR3 consists of 17 residues. The germline gives CDR1 SGDLS, CDR2 YYNGEE. Deletions cut 0 bases from V and 7 bases from J, with 21 bases between. The CDR3 protein is CASSVALAGQNLNTQYF. The DNA of the CDR3 is TGTGCCAGCAGCGTAGCGTTGGCGGGGCAGAATTTAAATACGCAGTATTTT.

The chain joins TRBV6-1 to TRBJ2-7; possible D gene TRBD2, 6 bases. V dropped 5 bases and J dropped 0 bases, with 8 bases sitting between them. In germline, CDR1 is MNHNS, CDR2 SASEGT. The CDR3 consists of 13 residues. CDR3 DNA: TGTGCCAGCAGTCTGGGGGGCTCCTACGAGCAGTACTTC. Its protein is CASSLGGSYEQYF.

This chain connects TRBV5-1 to TRBJ1-5; D might be TRBD1 (5 bases). This CDR3 spans 16 amino acids. V was cut by 4 bases and J by 5 bases, with 19 bases left in between. The germline V gene encodes CDR1 SGHRS and CDR2 YFSETQ. The CDR3 sequence: CASSAGGVYGDQPQHF. Here the CDR3 DNA reads TGCGCCAGCAGCGCTGGAGGGGTTTATGGGGATCAGCCCCAGCATTTT. The full variable domain, completed using reference TRBV5-1 and TRBJ1-5, is KAGVTQTPRYLIKTRGQQVTLSCSPISGHRSVSWYQQTPGQGLQFLFEYFSETQRNKGNFPGRFSGRQFSNSRSEMNVSTLELGDSALYLCASSAGGVYGDQPQHFGDGTRLSIL.

V gene TRBV27 combines with J gene TRBJ1-1; tentatively, D is TRBD1 (5 bases). CDR1 is MNHEY and CDR2 is SMNVEV in the germline V gene (reference sequence). The CDR3 totals 12 residues. V was clipped by 6 bases and J by 5 bases, with 10 bases between them. This CDR3 is CASRGVGTEAFF. CDR3 nucleotides: TGTGCCAGCAGGGGGGTGGGGACTGAAGCTTTCTTT.

The J gene is TRBJ2-1, the V gene TRBV7-3; 8 nucleotides agree with TRBD2. V lost 1 base, J lost 9 bases, and 11 bases stayed unmatched. The CDR3 is 16 amino acids. Germline values: CDR1 SGHTA, CDR2 FQGTGA. The CDR3 region is CASSLIGVGRASEQFF. CDR3 DNA: TGTGCCAGCAGCTTAATTGGGGTCGGGAGGGCCAGTGAGCAGTTCTTC.

V is TRBV9 and J is TRBJ2-1; TRBD2 agrees at 9 bases. The CDR3 spans 14 residues. Germline loops: CDR1 SGDLS, CDR2 YYNGEE. J lost 7 bases, V lost 1 base, and 3 bases had no gene match. CDR3 DNA sequence: TGTGCCAGCAGCGTAAATAGCGGGAGTAATGAGCAGTTCTTC. Amino acid sequence: CASSVNSGSNEQFF.

The chain is built from TRBV5-4 and TRBJ2-5; tentative D call: TRBD1 (5 bases). The better agreement between TRBJ2-7 and the DNA end casts doubt on the J call. Germline CDR1 SGHNT, CDR2 YYREEE (reference sequence). This CDR3 contains 14 residues. CDR3 sequence (DNA): TGTGCCAGCCGCCGGATCAGGGTTCCCTACGAGCAGTACTTC. Protein sequence: CASRRIRVPYEQYF.

This chain connects TRBV5-1 to TRBJ1-1; 10 bases match TRBD1. The CDR3 is 15 amino acids. The germline CDR1 and CDR2 sequences are SGHRS and YFSETQ. The V and J ends lost 5 bases and 0 bases, in that order; junction bases with no gene match: 4. The CDR3 coding sequence is TGCGCCAGCAGTCGGACAGGGGGGATGAACACTGAAGCTTTCTTT. It yields the protein CASSRTGGMNTEAFF.

This chain joins TRBV28 and TRBJ2-5; 7 bases map to TRBD1. The CDR3 runs 14 residues. Trimming removed 5 bases from V and 2 bases from J; junction bases left unmatched: 5. In germline, CDR1 is MDHEN, CDR2 SYDVKM. CDR3 nucleotides: TGTGCCAGCAGTACGACAGGGCCTCAAGAGACCCAGTACTTC. It encodes CASSTTGPQETQYF. The entire variable domain, with the rest obtained from reference TRBV28 and TRBJ2-5, is as follows: DVKVTQSSRYLVKRTGEKVFLECVQDMDHENMFWYRQDPGLGLRLIYFSYDVKMKEKGDIPEGYSVSREKKERFSLILESASTNQTSMYLCASSTTGPQETQYFGPGTRLLVL.

The chain joins TRBV7-8 to TRBJ2-1, with 7 nucleotides matching TRBD2. This CDR3 is 16 amino acids long. CDR1 SGHVS and CDR2 FQNEAQ come from the germline V gene. The junction had 4 bases not matched to a gene; V was cut back by 1 base and J by 1 base. CDR3 sequence: CASSLGGTTSYNEQFF. The CDR3 DNA sequence: TGTGCCAGCAGCTTAGGAGGGACTACATCCTACAATGAGCAGTTCTTC. The variable domain in full, completed from reference TRBV7-8 and TRBJ2-1, reads GAGVSQSPRYKVAKRGQDVALRCDPISGHVSLFWYQQALGQGPEFLTYFQNEAQLDKSGLPSDRFFAERPEGSVSTLKIQRTQQEDSAVYLCASSLGGTTSYNEQFFGPGTRLTVL.

This clone was counted a few times. The same CDR3 is also encoded by other DNA sequences in this sample. J is TRBJ2-7 and V is TRBV9; 7 bases are shared with TRBD2. The CDR3 extends over 14 amino acids. CDR1 and CDR2 (germline): SGDLS, YYNGEE. V shed 0 bases, J shed 0 bases, and the junction held 0 bases outside the gene matches. The CDR3 DNA is TGTGCCAGCAGCGTAGGCGGGAGCTCCTACGAGCAGTACTTC. It codes for CASSVGGSSYEQYF.

The chain employs TRBV6-1 and TRBJ1-1, with 7 bases that match TRBD1. The CDR3 consists of 14 residues. CDR1 is MNHNS and CDR2 is SASEGT in the germline V gene. V was clipped by 6 bases and J by 5 bases; unmatched bases: 9. For the CDR3, the DNA is TGTGCCAGCAGAGGGGACAGCCCTATTACTGAAGCTTTCTTT. Protein product: CASRGDSPITEAFF.

The CDR3, as DNA: TGTGCCACCACCCGAAGGCAGGGGAGGGACAATGAGCAGTTCTTC. Protein sequence: CATTRRQGRDNEQFF. This chain uses TRBV6-1 with TRBJ2-1, with a possible D match to TRBD2 (7 bases). Trimming took 10 bases from V and 5 from J, leaving 21 bases between them. The CDR3 runs 15 residues. Germline V gene sequence: CDR1 MNHNS, CDR2 SASEGT.

This rearrangement joins TRBV5-8 to TRBJ2-1; a possible D gene is TRBD2 (5 bases). The CDR3 length is 18 residues. CDR1 and CDR2 (germline): SGHTS, YDEGEE. Trimming shortened V by 1 base and J by 0 bases, and 17 bases separated the two germline ends. CDR3 bases: TGTGCCAGCAGCTTGAGTTGGGGAGTTCGGGGCTCCTACAATGAGCAGTTCTTC. Protein: CASSLSWGVRGSYNEQFF.

Regarding this clone: The sample contains more than one DNA sequence encoding this CDR3. The J gene is TRBJ2-5, the V gene TRBV27; weak D call: TRBD1 (5 bases). This CDR3 has 13 amino acids. In germline, CDR1 is MNHEY, CDR2 SMNVEV (reference sequence). V was clipped by 2 bases and J by 5 bases, with 9 bases between them. CDR3 residues: CASSLQGRETQYF. CDR3 bases: TGTGCCAGCAGTTTACAGGGTCGGGAGACCCAGTACTTC.

This chain links TRBV12-5 with TRBJ1-2; no clear D. Germline V gene sequence: CDR1 LGHNT, CDR2 FRNRAP. Trimming left V 1 base short and J 5 bases short, with 5 bases between. CDR3 length: 12 amino acids. Written as DNA, the CDR3 is TGTGCTAGTGGTTTGGCGAATTATGGCTACACCTTC. It codes for CASGLANYGYTF.

The chain combines TRBV28 with TRBJ1-5, with 7 bases that match TRBD1. This CDR3 is 14 amino acids long. Per germline, CDR1 MDHEN and CDR2 SYDVKM. Trimming cost V 5 bases and J 5 bases; bases outside gene matches: 6. The DNA for the CDR3 is TGTGCCAGCAGTCCAGGACAGGAGCATCAGCCCCAGCATTTT. This encodes CASSPGQEHQPQHF.